These 6 T cell receptor beta chains came from one sample sequenced in a study of follicular helper T cells after annual influenza vaccination. Measured with immunoSEQ multiplex PCR; TCRdb has only the in-frame clones, and not every one. The table lists 650 to 1,000 clones, roughly 80% of them singletons. As to time point: 2015-2016 season, pre-vaccination. The sample in question was CXCR5+ CD38+ circulating T follicular helper cells from blood, obtained on the day of influenza vaccination. As for subset: circulating Tfh, non-naive CD4+CXCR5+PD-1+ (ICOS+CD38+ or ICOS-CD38-). The source is an adult who received the influenza vaccine.

The chain couples TRBV15 to TRBJ2-1; D is uncertain. The germline V gene encodes CDR1 LNHNV and CDR2 YYDKDF (reference sequence). V was cut by 5 bases and J by 2 bases, with 7 bases left in between. The CDR3 consists of 13 residues. The CDR3 loop is CATSASAYNEQFF. The CDR3 DNA sequence: TGTGCCACCAGCGCCTCGGCCTACAATGAGCAGTTCTTC.

In its sample, this clone was seen once. The rearrangement joins TRBV19 to TRBJ2-3; 7 nucleotides agree with TRBD2. From germline, CDR1 is LNHDA and CDR2 SQIVND (reference sequence). The CDR3 covers 14 residues. V shed 6 bases and J 2 bases; nucleotides not matched to a gene: 5. The CDR3 protein is CASRSGGITDTQYF. The CDR3 region has the DNA TGTGCCAGTAGGTCGGGGGGTATCACAGATACGCAGTATTTT.

The rearrangement joins TRBV9 to TRBJ1-6; possible D gene TRBD1, 6 bases. CDR1 is SGDLS and CDR2 is YYNGEE in the germline V gene. V lost 7 bases and J 7 bases, leaving 12 bases between the germline ends. This CDR3 comprises 13 residues. The CDR3 loop reads CASGGLKNSPLHF. DNA of the CDR3: TGTGCCAGCGGGGGGCTCAAGAATTCACCCCTCCACTTT.

V and J are TRBV18 and TRBJ2-5; TRBD2 matches 7 bases. Germline V lookup: CDR1 KGHSH, CDR2 LQKENI. CDR3 length: 13 amino acids. V dropped 6 bases and J dropped 5; count of bases not matched to a gene: 6. The CDR3 DNA sequence: TGTGCCAGCTCGCGGGGGTTAGCGGAGACCCAGTACTTC. This codes for CASSRGLAETQYF.

This clone was seen only once. V usage is TRBV14 and J usage is TRBJ2-2; no clear D. CDR1 and CDR2 (germline): SGHDN, FVKESK. Between the trimmed V and J ends, which lost 1 base and 1 base, there was a span of 7 bases. This CDR3 spans 15 amino acids. Written as DNA, the CDR3 is TGTGCCAGCAGCCAAGGGGTGAAGAACACCGGGGAGCTGTTTTTT. Protein product: CASSQGVKNTGELFF.

This clone was recorded once. The gene calls are TRBV19 and TRBJ2-1; 9 positions match TRBD1. The V and J ends lost 6 bases and 7 bases, in that order; junction bases with no gene match: 10. Germline V lookup: CDR1 LNHDA, CDR2 SQIVND (reference sequence). The CDR3 extends over 15 amino acids. The DNA for the CDR3 is TGTGCCAGTAGCCAGCCCGGGACAGGGCTAAATGAGCAGTTCTTC. Translated, it gives CASSQPGTGLNEQFF.